The present T cell receptor (beta chain) was sequenced within a study of cytomegalovirus exposure and HLA in healthy donors. Points from the study as a whole: Some V segments, TRBV6-2 and TRBV6-3 among them, were indistinguishable and were therefore excluded. For most TCR beta V segments, an earlier analysis put the productive rate at about 87% or about 30% of the time.

The V and J ends lost 5 bases and 3 bases, in that order; junction bases with no gene match: 9. CDR1 is SGHTA, CDR2 FQGTGA, per germline. CDR3 length: 16 amino acids. Regarding this clone: Antigen specificity is unknown.

PCR was performed using 60 Vbeta and 13 Jbeta primers. Clones were read by immunoSEQ multiplex PCR, and TCRdb kept only the in-frame ones, dropping some. The table includes under 200,000 clones, roughly 80% detected once. The sequencing input was PBMCs. The rearrangement uses TRBV7-3 and TRBJ2-2; 7 bases are a match to TRBD2. The sequence came from a human donor in good health. CDR3 protein: CASSAKGRGYTGELFF. The CDR3 DNA reads as TGTGCCAGCAGCGCGAAGGGGCGGGGGTACACCGGGGAGCTGTTTTTT. The full variable domain, completed using reference TRBV7-3 and TRBJ2-2, is GAGVSQTPSNKVTEKGKYVELRCDPISGHTALYWYRQSLGQGPEFLIYFQGTGAADDSGLPNDRFFAVRPEGSVSTLKIQRTERGDSAVYLCASSAKGRGYTGELFFGEGSRLTVL.